The 4 T cell receptor beta chains presented below share a single source sample, sequenced in a study of identical twins. TCRdb reprocessed the 5' RACE reads via MiXCR and lists one record per CDR3 protein. The repertoire holds about 530,000 distinct CDR3 sequences, with about 15% as singletons. The sample was also reused in another study, on yellow fever vaccine responses in identical twins.

Sequencing used CD4+ T cells sorted from blood. Receptors originate from a woman aged 18-30 years in good health.

The chain carries TRBV20-1 and TRBJ2-3, with D perhaps TRBD1 or TRBD2 (6 bases each). Germline CDR1 and CDR2: DFQATT and SNEGSKA (reference sequence). The CDR3 has 14 residues. Trimming took off 2 bases at V and 1 base at J, with 10 bases between the two ends. CDR3 loop: CSARSGGRTDTQYF. The CDR3 coding sequence is TGCAGTGCTAGAAGTGGGGGGCGCACAGATACGCAGTATTTT.

This clonotype was counted a single time. An end of the junction differs from the germline gene, which may be a read error. The genes are TRBV5-1 and TRBJ1-3; no clear D. Germline CDR1 and CDR2: SGHRS and YFSETQ. CDR3 length equals 14 residues. This CDR3 reads CASSFRESGNSIYF. In DNA form, the CDR3 reads TGCGCCAGCAGCTTCCGTGAATCTGGAAACTCCATATATTTT.

This clonotype came up many times. The chain uses TRBV5-6 and TRBJ2-3, with D maybe TRBD2 (6 bases). Trimming removed 4 bases at V and 2 bases at J, with 17 bases between. This CDR3 contains 16 residues. CDR1 is SGHDT and CDR2 is YYEEEE in the germline V gene. This CDR3 reads CASSLYWGGTTDTQYF. In nucleotides, the CDR3 is TGTGCCAGCAGCCTCTACTGGGGAGGTACCACAGATACGCAGTATTTT.

This sequence joins TRBV27 and TRBJ2-5; 14 bases are a match to TRBD2. The ends lost 5 bases at V and 3 bases at J; junction bases unmatched: 5. The CDR3 consists of 16 residues. Looked up from germline, CDR1 is MNHEY and CDR2 is SMNVEV (reference sequence). CDR3 protein: CASSPGLAGGKETQYF. Written as DNA, the CDR3 is TGTGCCAGCAGTCCAGGACTAGCGGGGGGAAAAGAGACCCAGTACTTC.